A single sample gave rise to the 18 T cell receptor beta chains below, sequenced in a study of blood T cell repertoires in COVID-19. Assay used: immunoSEQ multiplex PCR; TCRdb lists only in-frame clones, some missing. The sample shows roughly 230,000 clones, 82% of them seen only once. The source material was peripheral blood. The receptors come from a woman over 75 with acute or convalescent COVID-19.

The CDR3 DNA sequence: TGTGCCAGCAGCTTCAGGGTACGGCCCTACGAGCAGTACTTC. Its protein is CASSFRVRPYEQYF. This chain connects TRBV5-6 to TRBJ2-7; D is possibly TRBD1 (5 bases). CDR3 length equals 14 residues. Germline lookup yields CDR1 SGHDT and CDR2 YYEEEE. Trimming cost V 2 bases and J 2 bases, with 11 bases left between them. Based on the CDR3 plus reference TRBV5-6 and TRBJ2-7, the full variable domain is DAGVTQSPTHLIKTRGQQVTLRCSPKSGHDTVSWYQQALGQGPQFIFQYYEEEERQRGNFPDRFSGHQFPNYSSELNVNALLLGDSALYLCASSFRVRPYEQYFGPGTRLTVT.

The chain carries TRBV27 and TRBJ1-2; D is perhaps TRBD1 (6 bases). The length of the CDR3 is 16 residues. Germline CDR1 MNHEY, CDR2 SMNVEV (reference sequence). Trimming shortened V by 2 bases and J by 0 bases, and 13 bases separated the two germline ends. CDR3: CASSLIGQISNYGYTF. CDR3 nucleotides: TGTGCCAGCAGTTTAATCGGACAGATCTCTAACTATGGCTACACCTTC.

This clone was detected only a few times. The chain combines TRBV19 with TRBJ2-2; 7 positions match TRBD1. This CDR3 is built from 15 residues. Germline values: CDR1 LNHDA, CDR2 SQIVND (reference sequence). V dropped 10 bases and J dropped 3; count of bases not matched to a gene: 11. DNA for the CDR3: TGTGCCACGCAACAGGGGCCAGGGGACACCGGGGAGCTGTTTTTT. Encoded protein: CATQQGPGDTGELFF.

The table lists this clone with a count of one. The chain joins TRBV7-8 to TRBJ2-1; 9 positions agree with TRBD1. J was trimmed by 2 bases and V by 7 bases; bases with no gene match: 3. In germline, CDR1 is SGHVS, CDR2 FQNEAQ. There are 14 residues in the CDR3. CDR3: CASTWDRAYNEQFF. CDR3 nucleotides: TGTGCCAGCACCTGGGACAGGGCCTACAATGAGCAGTTCTTC. Complete variable domain (other parts from reference TRBV7-8 and TRBJ2-1): GAGVSQSPRYKVAKRGQDVALRCDPISGHVSLFWYQQALGQGPEFLTYFQNEAQLDKSGLPSDRFFAERPEGSVSTLKIQRTQQEDSAVYLCASTWDRAYNEQFFGPGTRLTVL.

This rearrangement joins TRBV9 to TRBJ1-4; D is uncertain. CDR3 length equals 15 residues. Germline V CDR1 and CDR2: SGDLS, YYNGEE. Trimming pared 2 bases from V and 11 bases from J, leaving 19 bases between. CDR3 amino acids: CASSVDSLGESKLFF. CDR3 nucleotide sequence: TGTGCCAGCAGCGTTGACTCGTTAGGCGAGTCGAAACTGTTTTTT.

The rearrangement joins TRBV5-1 to TRBJ1-1; TRBD1 is a possible D gene (5 bases). Trimming cost V 1 base and J 5 bases, with 12 bases left between them. CDR1 is SGHRS, CDR2 YFSETQ, per germline. CDR3 length: 14 residues. CDR3 sequence (DNA): TGCGCCAGCAGCTTGCGCCAGGGTGAGACTGAAGCTTTCTTT. Its translation is CASSLRQGETEAFF.

The chain employs TRBV7-3 and TRBJ2-2; D is unclear. V lost 3 bases and J 0 bases, leaving 8 bases between the germline ends. Germline CDR1 reads SGHTA; CDR2 reads FQGTGA. This CDR3 is built from 15 residues. The CDR3 loop is CASSFRTANTGELFF. The CDR3 DNA reads as TGTGCCAGCAGCTTTAGAACAGCGAACACCGGGGAGCTGTTTTTT.

CDR3 amino acids: CASRTPGGVQETQYF. CDR3 DNA sequence: TGTGCCAGCAGAACACCGGGGGGGGTCCAAGAGACCCAGTACTTC. The chain joins TRBV28 to TRBJ2-5; 8 positions agree with TRBD2. The CDR3 is 15 amino acids. The germline V gene encodes CDR1 MDHEN and CDR2 SYDVKM. Losses at the gene ends were 6 bases for V and 1 base for J; bases not matched to a gene: 7.

The CDR3 region is CASSPIGQGRGSDTQYF. For the CDR3, the DNA is TGTGCCAGTAGTCCAATCGGACAGGGACGGGGGTCAGATACGCAGTATTTT. V usage is TRBV19 and J usage is TRBJ2-3; 8 bases are shared with TRBD1. The length of the CDR3 is 17 residues. V was clipped by 5 bases and J by 4 bases; unmatched bases: 14. Germline V gene data show CDR1 as LNHDA and CDR2 as SQIVND (reference sequence).

This clone was counted only a few times. CDR3 nucleotides: TGTGCCAGCAGCCAAAGAGCAGGCCACAATGAGCAGTTCTTC. Translation gives CASSQRAGHNEQFF. This sequence joins TRBV3-1 (or the pseudogene TRBV3-2) and TRBJ2-1; D is uncertain. V was shortened by 2 bases and J by 5 bases, with 10 bases between the two germline ends. CDR3 size: 14 residues. Germline lookup yields CDR1 LGHDT and CDR2 YNNKEL (reference sequence).

The rearrangement uses TRBV7-3 and TRBJ2-3, with TRBD2 matching 11 bases. Germline assignment: CDR1 SGHTA and CDR2 FQGTGA. V gave up 5 bases and J gave up 2 bases; unmatched junction bases: 12. CDR3 size: 18 residues. The CDR3 here is CASSRLAGGPGYTDTQYF. The CDR3 DNA follows: TGTGCCAGCAGCCGCCTAGCGGGGGGTCCTGGGTACACAGATACGCAGTATTTT. Based on the CDR3 plus reference TRBV7-3 and TRBJ2-3, the full variable domain is GAGVSQTPSNKVTEKGKYVELRCDPISGHTALYWYRQSLGQGPEFLIYFQGTGAADDSGLPNDRFFAVRPEGSVSTLKIQRTERGDSAVYLCASSRLAGGPGYTDTQYFGPGTRLTVL.

This chain joins TRBV29-1 and TRBJ2-3; 10 bases are shared with TRBD2. Trimming at V came to 7 bases and at J to 0 bases, leaving 7 bases not matched to a gene. The V gene's germline CDR1 is SQVTM and CDR2 ANQGSEA. This CDR3 spans 15 amino acids. The CDR3 is CSASGTSDSTDTQYF. Here the CDR3 DNA reads TGCAGCGCCTCCGGGACTAGCGACAGCACAGATACGCAGTATTTT.

V usage is TRBV5-1 and J usage is TRBJ1-2; D is perhaps TRBD1 (6 bases). The germline gives CDR1 SGHRS, CDR2 YFSETQ. There are 15 residues in the CDR3. V dropped 1 base and J dropped 5 bases, with 15 bases sitting between them. The chain's CDR3 is CASSLYSGRGYGYTF. The DNA for the CDR3 is TGCGCCAGCAGCTTGTACTCGGGGAGGGGGTATGGCTACACCTTC.

The chain recombines TRBV6-6 with TRBJ2-3, with 8 bases aligning to TRBD2. Germline trimming cut 2 bases from V and 1 base from J; bases unmatched to any gene: 5. The CDR3 is made up of 16 amino acids. Germline loops: CDR1 MNHNY, CDR2 SVGAGI (reference sequence). The CDR3 here is CASSYPAGAGTDTQYF. In nucleotides, the CDR3 is TGTGCCAGCAGTTACCCAGCGGGGGCCGGCACAGATACGCAGTATTTT.

For this clone: At the DNA level, this CDR3 is encoded by other sequences in the same sample as well. The V and J genes are TRBV18 and TRBJ2-3, with TRBD2 matching over 9 bases. CDR1 is KGHSH and CDR2 is LQKENI in the germline V gene. There are 15 residues in the CDR3. The V segment lost 3 bases and the J segment 1 base; nucleotides outside the gene matches: 2. The CDR3 DNA is TGTGCCAGCTCACCGTTAGCGGGGGGCACAGATACGCAGTATTTT. Its protein product is CASSPLAGGTDTQYF.

Remarks on this clone: This same CDR3 is encoded by further DNA sequences in the sample. CDR3 nucleotide sequence: TGTGCCAGCAGCGTAGCGGGGGCAACTAATGAAAAACTGTTTTTT. Its protein is CASSVAGATNEKLFF. V and J are TRBV9 and TRBJ1-4, with D possibly matching TRBD1 (5 bases). V was cut by 0 bases and J by 0 bases, with 6 bases left in between. Germline V CDR1 and CDR2: SGDLS, YYNGEE. The CDR3 covers 15 residues.

This clone was counted a single time. The chain links TRBV28 to TRBJ2-7, with TRBD1 matching 10 bases. Germline lookup yields CDR1 MDHEN and CDR2 SYDVKM. With 3 bases clipped from V and 6 bases from J, the junction kept 8 bases outside the gene matches. The CDR3 runs to 15 residues. Here the CDR3 reads CASSFRQGAFGEQYF. For the CDR3, the DNA is TGTGCCAGCAGTTTCCGACAGGGGGCCTTTGGCGAGCAGTACTTC.

The chain has TRBV4-3 and TRBJ1-3, with D possibly matching TRBD1 (6 bases). The CDR3 runs to 18 residues. V was clipped by 1 base and J by 0 bases, with 16 bases between them. Germline V gene sequence: CDR1 LGHNA, CDR2 YSLEER. The DNA for the CDR3 is TGCGCCAGCAGCCAAGCGTCCCACAGGGTTGACTCTGGAAACACCATATATTTT. It translates to CASSQASHRVDSGNTIYF.